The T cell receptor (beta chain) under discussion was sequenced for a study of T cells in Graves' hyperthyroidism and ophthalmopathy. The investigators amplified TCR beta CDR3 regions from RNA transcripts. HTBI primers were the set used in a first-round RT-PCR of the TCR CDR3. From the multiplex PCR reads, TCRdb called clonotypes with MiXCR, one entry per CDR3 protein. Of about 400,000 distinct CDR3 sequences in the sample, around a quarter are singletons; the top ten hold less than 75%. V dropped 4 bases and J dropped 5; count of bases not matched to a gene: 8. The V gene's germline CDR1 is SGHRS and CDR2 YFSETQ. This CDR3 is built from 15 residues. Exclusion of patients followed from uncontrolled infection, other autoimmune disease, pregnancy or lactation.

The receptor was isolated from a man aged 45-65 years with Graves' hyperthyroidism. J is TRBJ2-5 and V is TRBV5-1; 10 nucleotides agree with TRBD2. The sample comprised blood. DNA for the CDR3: TGCGCCAGCAGCACTCCTGGACTAGCGGAGGAGACCCAGTACTTC. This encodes CASSTPGLAEETQYF.